The TCR beta chain described here comes from a study of sequential checkpoint blockade in melanoma. Overall study context: Randomization was 1:1 between first-line nivolumab→ipilimumab and ipilimumab→nivolumab. More than 20 patients had tumor biopsies before treatment and at week 13. TCRbeta immunosequencing was performed on DNA from 91 pretreatment melanoma tumor samples.

The sample's treatment: randomized to nivolumab then ipilimumab (arm A) or the reverse (arm B). Study results and caveats: Rising tumor T-cell fraction and clonality meant about 30 times likelier benefit.

This clone was recorded once. The antigen is unknown. The trim removed 6 bases at V and 1 base at J, leaving 6 bases unmatched. This CDR3 has 15 amino acids. Germline loops: CDR1 LNHDA, CDR2 SQIVND (reference sequence). Assay used: immunoSEQ multiplex PCR; TCRdb lists only in-frame clones, some missing. The table shows more than 5,000 clones, with roughly 25% occurring only once. The TCR originated in a human donor with melanoma. This sequence joins TRBV19 and TRBJ1-1, with 9 nucleotides matching TRBD1. Material: tumor tissue (inferred from file names), obtained from a patient given nivolumab and ipilimumab in sequence. CDR3 residues: CASRTGGLGNTEAFF. In nucleotides, the CDR3 is TGTGCCAGTAGGACAGGGGGATTGGGGAACACTGAAGCTTTCTTT.